This T cell receptor (beta chain) stems from a study of T-cell reconstitution after alpha-beta-depleted transplantation in children. A remark on this clonotype: Its antigen is not known.

V gave up 4 bases and J gave up 0 bases; unmatched junction bases: 8. Germline CDR1 reads MNHEY; CDR2 reads SVGEGT. The CDR3 is 17 amino acids. Molecular barcoding with unique molecular identifiers was used for the TCRbeta library. TCRdb reprocessed the PCR reads with MiXCR, giving one entry per CDR3 protein. The sample yields 500,000 to 650,000 distinct CDR3 sequences, roughly 11% seen once. Study observations and caveats: TCRbeta diversity was high at day 60 in some patients (a result of surviving recipient T cells and thymic progenitors). Several hundred expanded graft clones reportedly were the source of alpha-beta T cells about two months after transplant. T-cell counts and diversity were attributed mostly to newly produced T cells one year after transplant.

The source is a female patient aged 2 to 10 who had a stem cell transplant for aplastic anemia, so the T cells may come from the graft donor. The chain combines TRBV6-2 or TRBV6-3 with TRBJ2-7; TRBD2 matches at 11 bases. The sequencing here drew on PBMCs, mostly from graft donor cells, taken 180 days after TCRalphabeta/CD19-depleted stem cell transplant. The CDR3 DNA reads TGTGCCAGCAGTTTCCGTGGACTAGCGGGTAACTCCTACGAGCAGTACTTC. Translated, it gives CASSFRGLAGNSYEQYF.